Presented here are 16 T cell receptor beta chains from one specimen sequenced in a study of vaccination and CD4 T cells after COVID-19. Sample treatment: roughly 11-day PBMC culture with coronavirus spike peptide pools or control peptides (ViraFEST assay). These receptors' antigens are unknown. The study sequenced cultured CD4+ T cell DNA using the Oncomine TCR Beta short-read assay. TCRdb ran MiXCR on the PCR reads and lists one entry per CDR3 protein. The sample gives approximately 15,000 distinct CDR3 sequences, roughly 25% of which show up once; around 23% is in the top ten. Material: cultured CD4+ T cells from blood. These receptors were collected from a human donor with COVID-19.

The chain joins TRBV7-8 to TRBJ2-7; the D is unclear. In germline, CDR1 is SGHVS, CDR2 FQNEAQ. The V gene lost 5 bases and the J gene lost 2 bases, with 10 bases spanning the gap. The CDR3 runs to 13 residues. Written as DNA, the CDR3 is TGTGCCAGCAGCCTACACGAGGCCTACGAGCAGTACTTC. Encoded protein: CASSLHEAYEQYF.

This clonotype has more than one count but fewer than ten. The chain carries TRBV24-1 and TRBJ2-5; 8 bases map to TRBD1. J gave up 4 bases and V 5 bases, and 14 bases lay outside the gene matches. CDR3 length: 17 amino acids. Germline CDR1 is KGHDR and CDR2 is SFDVKD. The chain's CDR3 is CATSAGVTGVIGETQYF. CDR3 DNA sequence: TGTGCCACCAGTGCCGGGGTGACAGGGGTGATTGGAGAGACCCAGTACTTC.

This clonotype has a handful of counts. As DNA, the CDR3 is TGCGCCAGCAGCTTGACAGGGGATCTCTATAATTCACCCCTCCACTTT. Its translation is CASSLTGDLYNSPLHF. The chain is built from TRBV5-1 and TRBJ1-6, with 7 bases aligning to TRBD1. This CDR3 has 16 amino acids. The ends lost 1 base at V and 3 bases at J; junction bases unmatched: 4. CDR1 SGHRS and CDR2 YFSETQ come from the germline V gene. Drawing the rest from reference TRBV5-1 and TRBJ1-6, the complete variable domain is KAGVTQTPRYLIKTRGQQVTLSCSPISGHRSVSWYQQTPGQGLQFLFEYFSETQRNKGNFPGRFSGRQFSNSRSEMNVSTLELGDSALYLCASSLTGDLYNSPLHFGNGTRLTVT.

The J gene is TRBJ1-6, the V gene TRBV5-1; 9 bases map to TRBD1. V was clipped by 4 bases and J by 7 bases; unmatched bases: 6. The CDR3 has 15 residues. The germline V gene has CDR1 SGHRS and CDR2 YFSETQ. CDR3 sequence (DNA): TGCGCCAGCAGCGTCCGGGACAGGGAAAATTCACCCCTCCACTTT. It specifies CASSVRDRENSPLHF.

This clonotype appeared a single time. This chain joins TRBV7-2 and TRBJ2-5; possibly TRBD1 for D (6 bases). Germline values: CDR1 SGHTA, CDR2 FQGNSA. V shed 10 bases and J shed 0 bases, with 15 bases lying between them. The CDR3 is 14 residues long. CDR3 region: CATSPGVYQETQYF. In DNA, the CDR3 is TGTGCCACCAGTCCAGGGGTGTACCAAGAGACCCAGTACTTC.

This clonotype was observed a few times. The genes are TRBV6-1 and TRBJ2-2, with no clear D. The CDR3 sequence is 14 residues long. The V and J ends lost 3 bases and 1 base respectively, with 6 bases between them. Per the germline V gene, CDR1 is MNHNS and CDR2 is SASEGT. The CDR3 here is CASSELRNTGELFF. Written as DNA, the CDR3 is TGTGCCAGCAGTGAGCTCAGGAACACCGGGGAGCTGTTTTTT.

This clonotype has more than one count but fewer than ten. This chain connects TRBV7-6 to TRBJ2-2, with TRBD1 matching over 7 bases. J was trimmed by 5 bases and V by 10 bases; bases with no gene match: 10. The germline V gene has CDR1 SGHVS and CDR2 FNYEAQ. The CDR3 runs 14 residues. Here the CDR3 DNA reads TGTGCCATCACCGGGACAGCACTTACCGGGGAGCTGTTTTTT. This sequence encodes CAITGTALTGELFF. The variable domain in full, with the rest retrieved from reference TRBV7-6 and TRBJ2-2, is GAGVSQSPRYKVTKRGQDVALRCDPISGHVSLYWYRQALGQGPEFLTYFNYEAQQDKSGLPNDRFSAERPEGSISTLTIQRTEQRDSAMYRCAITGTALTGELFFGEGSRLTVL.

The V gene is TRBV7-2, the J gene TRBJ2-7; D is unclear. The V gene lost 3 bases and the J gene lost 6 bases, with 12 bases spanning the gap. The CDR3 runs to 13 residues. The V gene's germline CDR1 is SGHTA and CDR2 FQGNSA. The CDR3 is CASSLSPSTEQYF. CDR3 nucleotide sequence: TGTGCCAGCAGCTTGAGCCCCTCGACCGAGCAGTACTTC.

This clonotype turned up a few times. The genes are TRBV20-1 and TRBJ1-1; unclear D gene. CDR3 length: 11 amino acids. V lost 3 bases and J lost 2, with 4 bases in between. CDR1 and CDR2 (germline): DFQATT, SNEGSKA (reference sequence). The CDR3 protein is CSARHNTEAFF. The DNA of the CDR3 is TGCAGTGCTAGGCATAACACTGAAGCTTTCTTT.

The V call is TRBV10-3, the J call TRBJ1-6; 10 nucleotides align to TRBD1. Germline V gene lookup returns CDR1 ENHRY and CDR2 SYGVKD. V gave up 6 bases and J gave up 6 bases; unmatched junction bases: 2. The CDR3 is 14 amino acids. CDR3 in DNA: TGTGCCATCAGAGACAGGGGGCTTAATTCACCCCTCCACTTT. Translation gives CAIRDRGLNSPLHF.

The rearrangement links TRBV7-6 to TRBJ2-2; weak D call: TRBD1 (5 bases). Germline loops: CDR1 SGHVS, CDR2 FNYEAQ. The CDR3 is 14 residues long. The germline V and J ends were trimmed by 4 bases and 2 bases, with 8 bases remaining between them. In nucleotides, the CDR3 is TGTGCCAGCAGCTCGACAGTAAACACCGGGGAGCTGTTTTTT. Translation gives CASSSTVNTGELFF. Full variable domain (remainder filled in from reference TRBV7-6 and TRBJ2-2): GAGVSQSPRYKVTKRGQDVALRCDPISGHVSLYWYRQALGQGPEFLTYFNYEAQQDKSGLPNDRFSAERPEGSISTLTIQRTEQRDSAMYRCASSSTVNTGELFFGEGSRLTVL.

This clonotype occurred a few times. This chain connects TRBV6-1 to TRBJ2-7; D might be TRBD1 or TRBD2, each matching 5 bases. The germline V and J ends were trimmed by 5 bases and 0 bases, with 17 bases remaining between them. This CDR3 contains 16 residues. Looked up from germline, CDR1 is MNHNS and CDR2 is SASEGT. CDR3 region: CASSPGTTESSYEQYF. For the CDR3, the DNA is TGTGCCAGCAGTCCAGGGACCACCGAAAGCTCCTACGAGCAGTACTTC.

The chain uses TRBV20-1 and TRBJ2-1, with TRBD2 matching over 8 bases. This CDR3 has 15 amino acids. The ends lost 4 bases at V and 0 bases at J; junction bases unmatched: 5. CDR1 is DFQATT and CDR2 is SNEGSKA in the germline V gene (reference sequence). CDR3 sequence (DNA): TGCAGTGCTACACCACTAGCGGTCTCCTACAATGAGCAGTTCTTC. Amino acid sequence: CSATPLAVSYNEQFF.

This clonotype was seen a handful of times. The rearrangement links TRBV6-5 to TRBJ1-5; 7 bases fit TRBD1. In germline, CDR1 is MNHEY, CDR2 SVGAGI. V lost 0 bases and J lost 6; bases outside the gene matches: 5. The CDR3 is 15 residues long. The CDR3 DNA reads TGTGCCAGCAGTTACTCGTCCAGGGGGGGTCAGCCCCAGCATTTT. Protein: CASSYSSRGGQPQHF.

The V and J genes are TRBV20-1 and TRBJ2-2, with D possibly being TRBD2 (6 bases). Looked up from germline, CDR1 is DFQATT and CDR2 is SNEGSKA (reference sequence). CDR3 size: 15 residues. Trimming removed 3 bases at V and 4 bases at J, with 15 bases between. DNA for the CDR3: TGCAGTGCTAGCGTTGGCGGGGTCCCCACCGGGGAGCTGTTTTTT. Residues: CSASVGGVPTGELFF.

This clonotype was observed a few times. The genes are TRBV11-3 and TRBJ1-1; 7 nucleotides line up with TRBD1. The CDR3 extends over 16 amino acids. V trimming: 5 bases; J trimming: 0 bases; junction bases outside the gene matches: 9. Germline V lookup: CDR1 SGHNT, CDR2 YENEEA. As DNA, the CDR3 is TGTGCCAGCAGCAGAGGGACAGAGATTATGAACACTGAAGCTTTCTTT. This sequence encodes CASSRGTEIMNTEAFF.